The 10 T cell receptor beta chains below come from one sample, sequenced in a study of cytomegalovirus exposure and HLA in healthy donors. This PCR relied on a set of 60 Vbeta primers and 13 Jbeta primers. Produced via immunoSEQ multiplex PCR; TCRdb's table is partial and in-frame only. The repertoire holds some 150,000 clones, with about three quarters as singletons. Sample: PBMCs. The source is a female donor in good health and CMV-seropositive.

The V call is TRBV6-1, the J call TRBJ2-1; D gene uncertain. The CDR3 loop spans 12 amino acids. Looked up from germline, CDR1 is MNHNS and CDR2 is SASEGT. The germline V and J ends were trimmed by 8 bases and 7 bases, with 12 bases remaining between them. The CDR3 bases are TGTGCCAGCGGCAACACCATAAATGAGCAGTTCTTC. It is translated as CASGNTINEQFF.

The genes are TRBV6-5 and TRBJ1-6, with 8 positions matching TRBD1. Germline CDR1 reads MNHEY; CDR2 reads SVGAGI. The CDR3 length is 15 residues. The junction had 5 bases not matched to a gene; V was cut back by 4 bases and J by 6 bases. CDR3 region: CASSSGGKGNSPLHF. Written as DNA, the CDR3 is TGTGCCAGCAGTTCAGGGGGCAAAGGTAATTCACCCCTCCACTTT.

This clone was found a few times. V and J are TRBV7-6 and TRBJ1-6; no reliable D call. Germline assignment: CDR1 SGHVS and CDR2 FNYEAQ. This CDR3 has 17 residues. Trimming took 0 bases from V and 4 from J, leaving 13 bases between them. In DNA form, the CDR3 reads TGTGCCAGCAGCTTAGCATCGGGTGGTCCATATAATTCACCCCTCCACTTT. Its translation is CASSLASGGPYNSPLHF.

V is TRBV11-2 and J is TRBJ2-1; D is possibly TRBD2 (6 bases). Germline lookup yields CDR1 SGHAT and CDR2 FQNNGV. V lost 3 bases and J 4 bases, leaving 10 bases between the germline ends. The length of the CDR3 is 14 residues. The CDR3 spells CASSLAGSYNEQFF. The CDR3 DNA is TGTGCCAGCAGCTTGGCGGGATCTTACAATGAGCAGTTCTTC.

The chain is built from TRBV28 and TRBJ2-1, with D perhaps matching TRBD2 (5 bases). The CDR3 totals 15 residues. The V and J ends lost 5 bases and 0 bases respectively, with 11 bases between them. Germline CDR1 MDHEN, CDR2 SYDVKM. The CDR3 nucleotides read TGTGCCAGCAGTCCGACTACCCGCTCCTACAATGAGCAGTTCTTC. Protein sequence: CASSPTTRSYNEQFF.

V gene TRBV11-3 combines with J gene TRBJ2-2; D ambiguous. Germline V CDR1 and CDR2: SGHNT, YENEEA. Trimming shortened V by 2 bases and J by 6 bases, and 4 bases separated the two germline ends. This CDR3 comprises 12 residues. CDR3 bases: TGTGCCAGCAGCTTACCCGCCGGGGAGCTGTTTTTT. Protein sequence: CASSLPAGELFF.

The chain recombines TRBV18 with TRBJ1-4; D is undetermined. The V and J ends lost 6 bases and 8 bases respectively, with 7 bases between them. Germline V gene data show CDR1 as KGHSH and CDR2 as LQKENI. The length of the CDR3 is 11 residues. Here the CDR3 reads CASSREEKLFF. DNA of the CDR3: TGTGCCAGCTCCCGGGAAGAAAAACTGTTTTTT.

This clone has just a few counts. The J gene is TRBJ2-5, the V gene TRBV18; 7 bases are a match to TRBD2. The CDR3 contains 16 residues. CDR1 and CDR2 from the germline V gene are KGHSH and LQKENI. With 3 bases clipped from V and 4 bases from J, the junction kept 11 bases outside the gene matches. The CDR3 coding sequence is TGTGCCAGCTCACCGACCCGTGGCGGGAGTGGAGAGACCCAGTACTTC. As protein: CASSPTRGGSGETQYF.

This clone has more than one count but fewer than ten. The CDR3 nucleotides are TGTGCCAGCAGAAACACAATACAGAGTAACACCGGGGAGCTGTTTTTT. Its protein is CASRNTIQSNTGELFF. The rearrangement uses TRBV7-6 and TRBJ2-2, with no clear D. Trimming pared 6 bases from V and 2 bases from J, leaving 16 bases between. Germline-derived CDR1 and CDR2 are SGHVS and FNYEAQ. This CDR3 is 16 amino acids long.

The rearrangement links TRBV11-3 to TRBJ2-3, with D tentatively TRBD2 (7 bases). This CDR3 contains 14 residues. Germline V gene sequence: CDR1 SGHNT, CDR2 YENEEA. V lost 5 bases and J lost 6, with 15 bases in between. The CDR3: CASSVTAGADTQYF. The CDR3 coding sequence is TGTGCCAGCAGCGTGACGGCGGGGGCGGATACGCAGTATTTT.